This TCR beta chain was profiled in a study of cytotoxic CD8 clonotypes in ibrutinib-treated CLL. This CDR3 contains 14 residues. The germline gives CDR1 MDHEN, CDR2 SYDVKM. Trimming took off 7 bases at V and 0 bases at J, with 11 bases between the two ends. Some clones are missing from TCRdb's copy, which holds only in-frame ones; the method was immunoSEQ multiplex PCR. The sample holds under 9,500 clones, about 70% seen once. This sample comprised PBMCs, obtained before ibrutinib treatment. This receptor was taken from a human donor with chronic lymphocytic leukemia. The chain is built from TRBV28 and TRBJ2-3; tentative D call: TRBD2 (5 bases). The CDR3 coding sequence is TGTGCCAGCAAAGGAACTAGAAGCACAGATACGCAGTATTTT. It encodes CASKGTRSTDTQYF.